The clone carrying this T cell receptor (beta chain) was seen a few times. Its antigen remains unidentified. V lost 3 bases to trimming and J lost 3 bases, with 8 bases between them. Germline assignment: CDR1 MDHEN and CDR2 SYDVKM. CDR3 length: 13 amino acids. This entry comes from a study of T cells in localized non-small cell lung cancer. Study results and caveats: Higher T cell density in the blood was associated with longer overall survival, whereas higher adjacent-lung clonality associated with shorter survival.

Only in-frame clones appear in the TCRdb table, and some are missing; sequencing was by immunoSEQ multiplex PCR. This table holds some 36,000 clones, roughly 85% found once. The chain employs TRBV28 and TRBJ1-1; tentatively, D is TRBD1 (6 bases). This receptor was identified in a male donor aged 60 or over with stage II lung adenocarcinoma. The specimen was peripheral blood mononuclear cells, collected before any cancer treatment. CDR3 amino acids: CASSLRGDTEAFF. CDR3 sequence (DNA): TGTGCCAGCAGTTTGAGGGGGGACACTGAAGCTTTCTTT.